This passage covers 8 T cell receptor beta chains from one sample sequenced in a study of CD8 T cells in ankylosing spondylitis (dated by TCRdb to about 2017). Library prep was done by 5' RACE. Sequencing took place on an Illumina HiSeq 2500. Using fastp trimming at Q25 and MiXCR clonotype assembly, TCRdb reanalyzed the public sequencing data and kept in-frame beta chains. CDR3 protein duplicates are merged, each entry listing the most common genes and DNA. The sample table lists about 160,000 distinct CDR3 sequences, roughly 18% of them with a count of one. In total, the top ten clones hold roughly 8% of the sample. Sequenced material: blood, either unsorted or a sorted T cell fraction (not recorded which). Every receptor here comes from a male donor with ankylosing spondylitis or in good health (not recorded which).

This clonotype was observed many times. J is TRBJ2-7 and V is TRBV20-1; either TRBD1 or TRBD2 may fit D (5 bases each). This CDR3 region has 15 residues. Looked up from germline, CDR1 is DFQATT and CDR2 is SNEGSKA (reference sequence). V lost 3 bases to trimming and J lost 0 bases, with 15 bases between them. This CDR3 is CSASFGTELSYEQYF. In DNA form, the CDR3 reads TGCAGTGCTAGCTTCGGGACGGAGCTCTCCTACGAGCAGTACTTC.

The rearrangement links TRBV24-1 to TRBJ2-5; possible D gene TRBD1, 8 bases. Looked up from germline, CDR1 is KGHDR and CDR2 is SFDVKD. Trimming stripped 2 bases from V and 4 bases from J, with 19 bases between. The CDR3 is 17 residues long. Here the CDR3 reads CATSDWDDRGGRETQYF. CDR3 coding DNA: TGTGCCACCAGTGATTGGGACGACAGGGGCGGGAGAGAGACCCAGTACTTC.

Concerning this clonotype: This may be a read error, as it is one base from a much larger clone. This chain connects TRBV7-8 to TRBJ2-2; 8 positions agree with TRBD1. Germline lookup yields CDR1 SGHVS and CDR2 FQNEAQ. The CDR3 runs 15 residues. The junction had 5 bases not matched to a gene; V was cut back by 1 base and J by 7 bases. CDR3 bases: TGTGCCAGCAGCTTAGGGACAGGGAGGATCGGGGAGCTGTTTTTT. This encodes CASSLGTGRIGELFF.

This rearrangement joins TRBV10-3 to TRBJ2-4; 12 bases are shared with TRBD2. CDR1 is ENHRY and CDR2 is SYGVKD in the germline V gene. Trimming took 5 bases from V and 2 from J; bases not matched to a gene: 4. The CDR3 length is 16 residues. The CDR3 DNA reads as TGTGCCATCAGTTCGACTAGCGGGAGAACCAAAAACATTCAGTACTTC. This gives the protein CAISSTSGRTKNIQYF.

This clonotype was recorded at least ten times. This chain connects TRBV29-1 to TRBJ1-5; 7 nucleotides line up with TRBD1. The CDR3 covers 14 residues. Losses at the gene ends were 5 bases for V and 3 bases for J; bases not matched to a gene: 7. Germline assignment: CDR1 SQVTM and CDR2 ANQGSEA. The CDR3: CSVTGEVDNQPQHF. The CDR3 nucleotides are TGCAGCGTTACAGGGGAAGTGGACAATCAGCCCCAGCATTTT.

The chain employs TRBV7-9 and TRBJ1-1, with D unresolved. Per germline, CDR1 SEHNR and CDR2 FQNEAQ (reference sequence). CDR3 size: 14 residues. V lost 1 base, J lost 6 bases, and 12 bases lay in between. CDR3 loop: CASSLEAERAEAFF. CDR3 nucleotide sequence: TGTGCCAGCAGCTTAGAGGCGGAGCGGGCTGAAGCTTTCTTT.

This clonotype came up many times. The gene calls are TRBV18 and TRBJ1-5; D ambiguous. V was cut by 6 bases and J by 0 bases, with 6 bases left in between. The germline CDR1 and CDR2 sequences are KGHSH and LQKENI. The CDR3 spans 13 residues. CDR3 DNA: TGTGCCAGCTCCGAGGCTAGCAATCAGCCCCAGCATTTT. Translating it yields CASSEASNQPQHF. Full variable domain (rest looked up from reference TRBV18 and TRBJ1-5): NAGVMQNPRHLVRRRGQEARLRCSPMKGHSHVYWYRQLPEEGLKFMVYLQKENIIDESGMPKERFSAEFPKEGPSILRIQQVVRGDSAAYFCASSEASNQPQHFGDGTRLSIL.

This clonotype was recorded many times. V is TRBV4-1 and J is TRBJ2-1; 7 bases match TRBD2. CDR1 MGHRA and CDR2 YSYEKL come from the germline V gene. The CDR3 loop spans 18 amino acids. The J segment lost 1 base and the V segment lost 4 bases, leaving 13 bases of the junction unmatched. The CDR3 coding sequence is TGCGCCAGCAGCCGGGAGGGTTCCCACGGGAGTTCCTACAATGAGCAGTTCTTC. Amino acids: CASSREGSHGSSYNEQFF.